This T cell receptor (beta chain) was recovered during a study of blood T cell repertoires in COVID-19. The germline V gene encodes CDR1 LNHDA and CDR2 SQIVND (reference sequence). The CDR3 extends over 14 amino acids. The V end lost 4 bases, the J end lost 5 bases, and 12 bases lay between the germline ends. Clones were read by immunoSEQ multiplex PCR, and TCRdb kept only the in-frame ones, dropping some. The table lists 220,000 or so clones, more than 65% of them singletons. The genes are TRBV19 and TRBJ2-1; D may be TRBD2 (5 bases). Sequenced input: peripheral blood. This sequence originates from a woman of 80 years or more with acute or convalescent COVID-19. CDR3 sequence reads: CASSTRSGNNEQFF. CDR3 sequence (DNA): TGTGCCAGTAGTACCCGCTCGGGGAACAATGAGCAGTTCTTC. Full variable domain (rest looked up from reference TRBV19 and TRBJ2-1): DGGITQSPKYLFRKEGQNVTLSCEQNLNHDAMYWYRQDPGQGLRLIYYSQIVNDFQKGDIAEGYSVSREKKESFPLTVTSAQKNPTAFYLCASSTRSGNNEQFFGPGTRLTVL.